This record covers a single T cell receptor (beta chain). The data are from a study of blood T cell repertoires in COVID-19. TCRdb's table, derived via immunoSEQ multiplex PCR, lists solely in-frame clones and lacks some. This table holds around 270,000 clones, around 89% found once. The CDR3 is 17 amino acids. V gave up 0 bases and J gave up 4 bases, with 18 bases separating them. Germline assignment: CDR1 SGHRS and CDR2 YFSETQ. V and J are TRBV5-1 and TRBJ2-3, with D possibly matching TRBD2 (6 bases). The sequence was collected from a man aged 25-45 years with acute or convalescent COVID-19. Sequenced: peripheral blood. The CDR3 region has the DNA TGCGCCAGCAGCTTGGTTCGGGGAGGCTGGCGATCAGATACGCAGTATTTT. Translating it yields CASSLVRGGWRSDTQYF. The complete variable domain, with remaining parts taken from reference TRBV5-1 and TRBJ2-3, reads KAGVTQTPRYLIKTRGQQVTLSCSPISGHRSVSWYQQTPGQGLQFLFEYFSETQRNKGNFPGRFSGRQFSNSRSEMNVSTLELGDSALYLCASSLVRGGWRSDTQYFGPGTRLTVL.